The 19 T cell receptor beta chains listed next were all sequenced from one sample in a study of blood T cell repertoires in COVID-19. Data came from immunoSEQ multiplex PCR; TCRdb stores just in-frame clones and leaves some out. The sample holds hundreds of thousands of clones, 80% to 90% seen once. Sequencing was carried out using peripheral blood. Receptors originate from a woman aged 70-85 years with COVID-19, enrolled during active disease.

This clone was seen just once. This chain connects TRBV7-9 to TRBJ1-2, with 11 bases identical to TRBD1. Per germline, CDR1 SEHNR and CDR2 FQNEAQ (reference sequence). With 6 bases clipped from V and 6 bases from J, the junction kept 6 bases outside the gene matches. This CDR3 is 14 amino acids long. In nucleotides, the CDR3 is TGTGCCAGCAGTTACACGGGACAGGGGGATGGCTACACCTTC. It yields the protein CASSYTGQGDGYTF.

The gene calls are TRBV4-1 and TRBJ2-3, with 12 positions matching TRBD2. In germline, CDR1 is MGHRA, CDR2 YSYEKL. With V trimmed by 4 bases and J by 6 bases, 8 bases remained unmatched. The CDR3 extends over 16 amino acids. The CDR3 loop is CASSLSSGGATDTQYF. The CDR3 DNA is TGCGCCAGCAGCCTGTCTAGCGGGGGGGCCACCGATACGCAGTATTTT.

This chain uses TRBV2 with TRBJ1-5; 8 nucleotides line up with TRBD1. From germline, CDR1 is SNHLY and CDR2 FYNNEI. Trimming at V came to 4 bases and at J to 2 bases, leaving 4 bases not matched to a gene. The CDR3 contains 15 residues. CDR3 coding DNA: TGTGCCAGCAGTGCTCAGGGGGCGCGCAATCAGCCCCAGCATTTT. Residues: CASSAQGARNQPQHF.

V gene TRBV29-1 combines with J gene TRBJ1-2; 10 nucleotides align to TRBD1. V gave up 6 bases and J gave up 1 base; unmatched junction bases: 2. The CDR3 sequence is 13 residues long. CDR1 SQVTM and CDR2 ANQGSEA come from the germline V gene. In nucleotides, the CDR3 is TGCAGCGTAGGGACAGGGGTTAACTATGGCTACACCTTC. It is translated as CSVGTGVNYGYTF.

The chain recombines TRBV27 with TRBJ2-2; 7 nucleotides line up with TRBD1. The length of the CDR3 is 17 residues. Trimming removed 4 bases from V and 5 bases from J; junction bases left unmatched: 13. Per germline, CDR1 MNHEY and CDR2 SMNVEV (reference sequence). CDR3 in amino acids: CASSYKGARLHTGELFF. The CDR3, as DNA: TGTGCCAGCAGTTACAAGGGGGCGCGATTACATACCGGGGAGCTGTTTTTT.

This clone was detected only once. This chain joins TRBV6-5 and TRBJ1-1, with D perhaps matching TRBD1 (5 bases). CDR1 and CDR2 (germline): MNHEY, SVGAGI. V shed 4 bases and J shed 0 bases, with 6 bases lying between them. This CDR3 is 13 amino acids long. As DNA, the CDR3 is TGTGCCAGCAGTTCGGGGGTGAACACTGAAGCTTTCTTT. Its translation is CASSSGVNTEAFF.

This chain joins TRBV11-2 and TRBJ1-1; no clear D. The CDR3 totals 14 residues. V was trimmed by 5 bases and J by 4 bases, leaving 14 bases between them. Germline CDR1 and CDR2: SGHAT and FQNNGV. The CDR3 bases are TGTGCCAGCAGCCCCGATTTCAGGCCCACTGAAGCTTTCTTT. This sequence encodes CASSPDFRPTEAFF.

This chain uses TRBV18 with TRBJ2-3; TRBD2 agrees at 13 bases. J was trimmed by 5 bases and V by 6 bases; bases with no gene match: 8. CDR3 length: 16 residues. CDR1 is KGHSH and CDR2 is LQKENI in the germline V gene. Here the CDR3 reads CASSPGLAGVGDTQYF. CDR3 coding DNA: TGTGCCAGCTCCCCAGGACTAGCGGGGGTAGGAGATACGCAGTATTTT.

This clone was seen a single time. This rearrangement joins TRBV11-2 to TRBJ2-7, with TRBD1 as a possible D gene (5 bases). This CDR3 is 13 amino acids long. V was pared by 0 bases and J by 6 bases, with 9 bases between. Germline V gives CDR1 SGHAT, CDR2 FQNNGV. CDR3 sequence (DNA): TGTGCCAGCAGCTTAGACAGGGTGGGCGAGCAGTACTTC. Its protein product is CASSLDRVGEQYF.

CDR3 amino acids: CASSIRAGGRYNEQFF. Written as DNA, the CDR3 is TGTGCCAGTAGTATTAGGGCGGGGGGGCGCTACAATGAGCAGTTCTTC. This rearrangement joins TRBV19 to TRBJ2-1, with 9 bases identical to TRBD2. Germline trimming cut 3 bases from V and 3 bases from J; bases unmatched to any gene: 6. This CDR3 is 16 amino acids long. CDR1 is LNHDA and CDR2 is SQIVND in the germline V gene (reference sequence).

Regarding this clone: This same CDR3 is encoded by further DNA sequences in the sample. This chain's CDR3 is CASSLSGSYNSPLHF. CDR3 in DNA: TGTGCCAGCAGTTTGTCCGGCTCCTATAATTCACCCCTCCACTTT. The J gene is TRBJ1-6, the V gene TRBV28; D gene uncertain. In germline, CDR1 is MDHEN, CDR2 SYDVKM. Trimming took 3 bases from V and 0 from J, leaving 6 bases between them. This CDR3 has 15 amino acids. Combining the CDR3 with reference TRBV28 and TRBJ1-6 gives the whole variable domain DVKVTQSSRYLVKRTGEKVFLECVQDMDHENMFWYRQDPGLGLRLIYFSYDVKMKEKGDIPEGYSVSREKKERFSLILESASTNQTSMYLCASSLSGSYNSPLHFGNGTRLTVT.

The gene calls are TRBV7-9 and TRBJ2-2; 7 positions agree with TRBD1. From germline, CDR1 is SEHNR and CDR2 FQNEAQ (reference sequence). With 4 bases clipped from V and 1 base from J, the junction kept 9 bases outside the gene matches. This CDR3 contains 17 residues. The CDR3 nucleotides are TGTGCCAGCAGCTCGCCTAGGGCAGGGGGGAACACCGGGGAGCTGTTTTTT. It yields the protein CASSSPRAGGNTGELFF.

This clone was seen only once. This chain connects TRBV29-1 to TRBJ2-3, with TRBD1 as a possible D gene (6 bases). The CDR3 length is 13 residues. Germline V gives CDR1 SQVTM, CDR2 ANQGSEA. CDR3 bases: TGCAGGGCAACAGGGAAATTCACAGATACGCAGTATTTT. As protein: CRATGKFTDTQYF.

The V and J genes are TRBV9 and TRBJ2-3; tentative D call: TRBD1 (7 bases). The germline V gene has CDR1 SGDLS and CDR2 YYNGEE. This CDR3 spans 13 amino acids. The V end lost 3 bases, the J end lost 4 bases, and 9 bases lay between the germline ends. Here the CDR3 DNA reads TGTGCCAGCAGCGGCAGGGGGGCAGATACGCAGTATTTT. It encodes CASSGRGADTQYF.

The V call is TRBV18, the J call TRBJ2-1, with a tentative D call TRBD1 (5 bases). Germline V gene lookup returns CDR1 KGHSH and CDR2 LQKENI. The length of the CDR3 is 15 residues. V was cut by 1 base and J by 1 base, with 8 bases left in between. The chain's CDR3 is CASSPLTASYNEQFF. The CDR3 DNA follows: TGTGCCAGCTCACCACTGACAGCGTCCTACAATGAGCAGTTCTTC.

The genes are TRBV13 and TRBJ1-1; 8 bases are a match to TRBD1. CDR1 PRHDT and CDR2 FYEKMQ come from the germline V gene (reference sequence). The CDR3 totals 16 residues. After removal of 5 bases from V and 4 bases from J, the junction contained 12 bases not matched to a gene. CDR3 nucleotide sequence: TGTGCCAGCAGCACAGGGGGTAACAGGGCCGTCACTGAAGCTTTCTTT. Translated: CASSTGGNRAVTEAFF.

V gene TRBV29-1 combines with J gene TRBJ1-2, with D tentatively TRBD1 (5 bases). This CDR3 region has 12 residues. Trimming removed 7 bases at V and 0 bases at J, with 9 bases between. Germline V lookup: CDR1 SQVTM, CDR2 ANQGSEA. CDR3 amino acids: CSASDTNYGYTF. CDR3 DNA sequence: TGCAGCGCCTCGGACACTAACTATGGCTACACCTTC.

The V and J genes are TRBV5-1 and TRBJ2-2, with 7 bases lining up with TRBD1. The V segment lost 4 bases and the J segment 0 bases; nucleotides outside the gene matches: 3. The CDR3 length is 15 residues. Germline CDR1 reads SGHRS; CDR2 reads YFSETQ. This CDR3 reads CASSQDRSNTGELFF. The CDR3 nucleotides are TGCGCCAGCAGCCAGGACAGGTCGAACACCGGGGAGCTGTTTTTT.

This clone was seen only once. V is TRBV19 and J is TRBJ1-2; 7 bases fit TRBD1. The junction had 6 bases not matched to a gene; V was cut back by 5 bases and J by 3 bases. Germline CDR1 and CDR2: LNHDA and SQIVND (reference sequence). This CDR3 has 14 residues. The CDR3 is CASSATGLYYGYTF. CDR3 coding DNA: TGTGCCAGTAGTGCGACAGGGTTGTACTATGGCTACACCTTC.